This is a list of T cell receptor beta chains from one sample in a study of vaccination and CD4 T cells after COVID-19. What these receptors recognize is not known. TCRdb re-derived calls from the PCR reads in MiXCR, one entry per CDR3 protein. Among approximately 2,700 distinct CDR3 sequences, approximately 23% were seen once, and the ten largest hold around a quarter. Sequenced: CD4+ T cells from blood, cultured in vitro. The receptors here all came from a human donor who had recovered from COVID-19. Each CDR3 is given with its conserved first and last residue. The order of the fields is clone size, D gene, J gene, V gene, CDR3 protein, CDR3 DNA. D genes are given only for firm matches. Only some rows state a clone size, as once, few, many or a class for expanded clones.

>-|-|TRBJ2-5|TRBV5-4
CASSLGASGKETQYF
TGTGCCAGCAGCTTGGGGGCCAGCGGAAAAGAGACCCAGTACTTC
>-|-|TRBJ2-2|TRBV10-1
CASKYWVGNTGELFF
TGCGCCAGCAAATATTGGGTGGGGAACACCGGGGAGCTGTTTTTT
>-|TRBD2|TRBJ2-1|TRBV6-1
CASNRGTSGDNERFF
TGTGCCAGCAACCGCGGGACTAGCGGAGACAATGAGCGGTTCTTC
>few|-|TRBJ2-3|TRBV7-8
CASSLFVRSTDTQYF
TGTGCCAGCAGCTTATTTGTCAGGAGCACAGATACGCAGTATTTT
>few|TRBD2|TRBJ2-7|TRBV10-3
CAIRGAGDPYEQYF
TGTGCCATCAGGGGAGCGGGGGACCCCTACGAGCAGTACTTC
>medium-sized|-|TRBJ1-5|TRBV12-3/TRBV12-4
CASSSSGPLGPQHF
-
>-|-|TRBJ1-2|TRBV20-1
CSARGPRGDYGYTF
TGCAGTGCTAGAGGCCCCCGTGGGGACTATGGCTACACCTTC
>few|-|TRBJ2-7|TRBV6-1
CASSPRHGTYEQYF
TGTGCCAGCAGTCCACGACACGGAACCTACGAGCAGTACTTC
>-|-|TRBJ2-7|TRBV7-2
CASSLSRDAGGEQYF
TGTGCCAGCAGCTTAAGCCGGGACGCCGGGGGAGAGCAGTACTTC
>-|-|TRBJ2-3|TRBV7-9
CASSPSTDTQYF
TGTGCCAGCAGCCCGAGCACAGATACGCAGTATTTT
>few|-|TRBJ1-2|TRBV6-1
CASSEAGRYGYTF
TGTGCCAGCAGTGAAGCGGGGAGATATGGCTACACCTTC
>-|TRBD2|TRBJ2-3|TRBV20-1
CSAREASGADTQYF
TGCAGTGCTAGGGAGGCTAGCGGGGCAGATACGCAGTATTTT
>large|-|TRBJ1-1|TRBV24-1
CATSDFFQANTEAFF
TGTGCCACCAGTGATTTCTTCCAGGCTAACACTGAAGCTTTCTTT
>-|-|TRBJ1-2|TRBV6-1
CASTVAGGHYYGYTF
TGTGCCAGCACCGTAGCGGGGGGGCATTATTATGGCTACACCTTC
>-|-|TRBJ1-1|TRBV20-1
CSAGDPTGFATEAFF
TGCAGTGCTGGAGACCCTACAGGGTTCGCGACTGAAGCTTTCTTT
>-|TRBD1|TRBJ1-1|TRBV11-3
CASSQRDSTTEAFF
TGTGCCAGCAGCCAAAGGGACAGCACCACTGAAGCTTTCTTT
>few|TRBD2|TRBJ2-1|TRBV12-3/TRBV12-4
CASSLGAGGVHEQFF
TGTGCCAGCAGTTTAGGGGCGGGAGGGGTCCATGAGCAGTTCTTC
>-|-|TRBJ1-1|TRBV11-3
CASSFSGNWGTEAFF
TGTGCCAGCAGCTTCTCCGGGAACTGGGGCACTGAAGCTTTCTTT
>few|-|TRBJ1-2|TRBV2
CASSEESVFYGYTF
TGTGCCAGCAGTGAAGAGTCAGTTTTCTATGGCTACACCTTC
>-|TRBD1|TRBJ1-5|TRBV6-1
CASRTQGDQPQHF
TGTGCCAGCAGAACCCAGGGGGATCAGCCCCAGCATTTT
>once|-|TRBJ2-7|TRBV28
CASSSADWYSYEQYF
TGTGCCAGCAGTTCCGCCGACTGGTACTCCTACGAGCAGTACTTC
>large|-|TRBJ1-2|TRBV14
CASSQATGSLGYTF
TGTGCCAGCAGCCAAGCAACAGGGAGCTTGGGCTACACCTTC
>few|-|TRBJ1-3|TRBV6-5
CASSYSDSSGNTIYF
TGTGCCAGCAGTTACTCTGACAGCTCTGGAAACACCATATATTTT
>-|-|TRBJ1-2|TRBV2
CATKRDLGVGYTF
TGTGCCACAAAACGGGACCTCGGCGTGGGCTACACCTTC
>large|TRBD1|TRBJ1-6|TRBV6-1
CASSRGQGESPLHF
TGTGCCAGCAGCAGGGGACAGGGGGAGTCACCCCTCCACTTT
>few|TRBD2|TRBJ2-3|TRBV5-1
CASSFGTSGGDTQYF
TGCGCCAGCAGCTTCGGGACTAGCGGGGGGGATACGCAGTATTTT
>medium-sized|-|TRBJ1-2|TRBV2
CASSEEMVYYGYTF
TGTGCCAGCAGTGAAGAAATGGTTTACTATGGCTACACCTTC
>few|-|TRBJ1-3|TRBV7-6
CASRGGSSSGNTIYF
TGTGCCAGCAGGGGGGGGAGCAGCTCTGGAAACACCATATATTTT
>few|TRBD1|TRBJ1-1|TRBV6-2/TRBV6-3
CASSRARQGATEAFF
TGTGCCAGCAGCCGGGCCAGACAGGGGGCCACTGAAGCTTTCTTT
>-|-|TRBJ2-7|TRBV11-2
CASSPPVFYEQYF
TGTGCCAGCAGCCCACCTGTTTTCTACGAGCAGTACTTC
>large|TRBD2|TRBJ2-3|TRBV7-8
CASRPLAGLQYF
TGTGCCAGCAGACCTCTAGCGGGACTGCAGTATTTT
>-|TRBD1|TRBJ2-1|TRBV5-4
CASSGTGTGGPYNEQFF
TGTGCCAGCAGCGGAACCGGGACAGGTGGCCCCTACAATGAGCAGTTCTTC
>-|TRBD2|TRBJ2-5|TRBV5-1
CASSLSSGTQETQYF
TGCGCCAGCAGCCTGTCTAGCGGGACTCAAGAGACCCAGTACTTC
>medium-sized|TRBD1|TRBJ1-1|TRBV19
CASSIDNRGPTEAFF
TGTGCCAGTAGTATAGATAACAGGGGCCCCACTGAAGCTTTCTTT
>-|-|TRBJ2-7|TRBV18
CASSPIGGAAEQYF
TGTGCCAGCTCACCAATAGGAGGTGCGGCCGAGCAGTACTTC
>-|-|TRBJ2-1|TRBV4-2
CASSLAKTRSYNEQFF
TGTGCCAGCAGCCTAGCAAAGACCCGCTCCTACAATGAGCAGTTCTTC
>few|-|TRBJ1-1|TRBV6-5
CASSYSGARDTEAFF
TGTGCCAGCAGTTACTCGGGGGCGCGGGACACTGAAGCTTTCTTT
>few|-|TRBJ2-3|TRBV11-2
CASSSSKSRISRDTQYF
TGTGCCAGCAGCTCCTCTAAAAGCCGGATAAGTAGGGATACGCAGTATTTT
>-|TRBD2|TRBJ2-3|TRBV3-1
CASSQTGTSVDTQYF
TGTGCCAGCAGCCAAACCGGGACTAGCGTAGATACGCAGTATTTT
>-|TRBD2|TRBJ2-3|TRBV19
CASSSGTRGDTDTQYF
TGTGCCAGTAGTTCCGGGACTAGGGGGGACACAGATACGCAGTATTTT
>few|-|TRBJ1-5|TRBV7-7
CASSGLDSNQPQHF
TGTGCTAGCAGCGGACTAGACAGTAATCAGCCCCAGCATTTT
>-|-|TRBJ2-3|TRBV2
CASRNTDTQYF
TGTGCCAGCCGGAACACAGATACGCAGTATTTT
>-|-|TRBJ1-3|TRBV7-2
CASIPGGRAGNTIYF
TGTGCCAGCATCCCCGGGGGAAGGGCTGGAAACACCATATATTTT